These T cell receptor beta chains were read from a single sample in a study of tumor-infiltrating lymphocytes in primary liver carcinoma. TCRdb fed the multiplex PCR reads into MiXCR, producing one record per CDR3 protein. In the table there are 250,000 to 400,000 distinct CDR3 sequences, around three fifths of which are singletons. Sequences were obtained from peripheral blood. Every receptor here comes from a man aged 35-49 years with primary liver carcinoma and hepatitis B virus infection. Both conserved end residues are part of each CDR3. A D gene is named only where the DNA matches it firmly. The size entry is marked missing in some rows and otherwise reads once, few, many or a size class.

TGTGCCAGCAGCATACAGGGTGTGGAGCAGTACTTC	CASSIQGVEQYF	NA	many	TRBV11-2	TRBJ2-7
TGTGCCAGCCGTCGGGACACCGTCGGCGGAGAGACCCAGTACTTC	CASRRDTVGGETQYF	NA	many	TRBV5-4	TRBJ2-5
TGTACCAGCAACCGCTCGGGTAGACCTCATGAAGCTTTCTTT	CTSNRSGRPHEAFF	NA	NA	TRBV12-3/TRBV12-4	TRBJ1-1
TGTGCCAGCAGCTTAAGGTCGGGCCAGGCATCCTACAATGAGCAGTTCTTC	CASSLRSGQASYNEQFF	NA	few	TRBV7-8	TRBJ2-1
TGTGCCAGCAGTTTAAGGTTTCTGTCCACCGGGGAGCTGTTTTTT	CASSLRFLSTGELFF	NA	few	TRBV28	TRBJ2-2
TGTACCAGCAGCTTAACTCTTCTAGGCCCTGGGGCCAACGTCCTGACTTTC	CTSSLTLLGPGANVLTF	NA	NA	TRBV7-9	TRBJ2-6
TGTGCCAGCAGGCCAGGACGGAACAATCAGCCCCAGCATTTT	CASRPGRNNQPQHF	NA	NA	TRBV2	TRBJ1-5
TGTGCCTGGAGTGTGGGGGGCCGTTCTGGGGCCAACGTCCTGACTTTC	CAWSVGGRSGANVLTF	NA	NA	TRBV30	TRBJ2-6
TGTGCCAGCAGATTCGCCGTACAGGGGCGGGCCTACGAGCAGTACTTC	CASRFAVQGRAYEQYF	TRBD1	many	TRBV6-2/TRBV6-3	TRBJ2-7
TGCAGCGTTGAAAATGACGAGCGGGGGAACACCGGGGAGCTGTTTTTT	CSVENDERGNTGELFF	TRBD2	many	TRBV29-1	TRBJ2-2
TGCAGCGTTGCGGTGGGGGAAGCCTACGAGCACTACTTC	CSVAVGEAYEHYF	NA	NA	TRBV29-1	TRBJ2-7
TGTGCCATCCTAGCGGGGGAGCGAGAAGAGCAGTACTTC	CAILAGEREEQYF	TRBD2	NA	TRBV6-5	TRBJ2-7
TGTGCCAGCAGCTTAATTTCCCGGGAGCAGTTCTTC	CASSLISREQFF	NA	NA	TRBV7-6	TRBJ2-1
TGCAGCGTTGTGAGAGGGTCCGGAGCCAGGGAGCTGTTTTTT	CSVVRGSGARELFF	NA	once	TRBV29-1	TRBJ2-2
TGTGCCAGCAGCCGTCCTTCCAGCGATTCACCCCTCCACTTT	CASSRPSSDSPLHF	NA	NA	TRBV7-8	TRBJ1-6
TGTGCCAGCAGCGAAACGGGGACGGGAGGGCCCCACAATGAGCAGTTCTTC	CASSETGTGGPHNEQFF	TRBD2	NA	TRBV14	TRBJ2-1
TGTGCCAGCAGCTTGGTCAGGGTCTCTGGGGCCAACGTCCTGACTTTC	CASSLVRVSGANVLTF	NA	few	TRBV5-6	TRBJ2-6
TGCAGCGTTGGCAACGGACAGGGTCATGAGACCCAGTACTTC	CSVGNGQGHETQYF	TRBD1	NA	TRBV29-1	TRBJ2-5